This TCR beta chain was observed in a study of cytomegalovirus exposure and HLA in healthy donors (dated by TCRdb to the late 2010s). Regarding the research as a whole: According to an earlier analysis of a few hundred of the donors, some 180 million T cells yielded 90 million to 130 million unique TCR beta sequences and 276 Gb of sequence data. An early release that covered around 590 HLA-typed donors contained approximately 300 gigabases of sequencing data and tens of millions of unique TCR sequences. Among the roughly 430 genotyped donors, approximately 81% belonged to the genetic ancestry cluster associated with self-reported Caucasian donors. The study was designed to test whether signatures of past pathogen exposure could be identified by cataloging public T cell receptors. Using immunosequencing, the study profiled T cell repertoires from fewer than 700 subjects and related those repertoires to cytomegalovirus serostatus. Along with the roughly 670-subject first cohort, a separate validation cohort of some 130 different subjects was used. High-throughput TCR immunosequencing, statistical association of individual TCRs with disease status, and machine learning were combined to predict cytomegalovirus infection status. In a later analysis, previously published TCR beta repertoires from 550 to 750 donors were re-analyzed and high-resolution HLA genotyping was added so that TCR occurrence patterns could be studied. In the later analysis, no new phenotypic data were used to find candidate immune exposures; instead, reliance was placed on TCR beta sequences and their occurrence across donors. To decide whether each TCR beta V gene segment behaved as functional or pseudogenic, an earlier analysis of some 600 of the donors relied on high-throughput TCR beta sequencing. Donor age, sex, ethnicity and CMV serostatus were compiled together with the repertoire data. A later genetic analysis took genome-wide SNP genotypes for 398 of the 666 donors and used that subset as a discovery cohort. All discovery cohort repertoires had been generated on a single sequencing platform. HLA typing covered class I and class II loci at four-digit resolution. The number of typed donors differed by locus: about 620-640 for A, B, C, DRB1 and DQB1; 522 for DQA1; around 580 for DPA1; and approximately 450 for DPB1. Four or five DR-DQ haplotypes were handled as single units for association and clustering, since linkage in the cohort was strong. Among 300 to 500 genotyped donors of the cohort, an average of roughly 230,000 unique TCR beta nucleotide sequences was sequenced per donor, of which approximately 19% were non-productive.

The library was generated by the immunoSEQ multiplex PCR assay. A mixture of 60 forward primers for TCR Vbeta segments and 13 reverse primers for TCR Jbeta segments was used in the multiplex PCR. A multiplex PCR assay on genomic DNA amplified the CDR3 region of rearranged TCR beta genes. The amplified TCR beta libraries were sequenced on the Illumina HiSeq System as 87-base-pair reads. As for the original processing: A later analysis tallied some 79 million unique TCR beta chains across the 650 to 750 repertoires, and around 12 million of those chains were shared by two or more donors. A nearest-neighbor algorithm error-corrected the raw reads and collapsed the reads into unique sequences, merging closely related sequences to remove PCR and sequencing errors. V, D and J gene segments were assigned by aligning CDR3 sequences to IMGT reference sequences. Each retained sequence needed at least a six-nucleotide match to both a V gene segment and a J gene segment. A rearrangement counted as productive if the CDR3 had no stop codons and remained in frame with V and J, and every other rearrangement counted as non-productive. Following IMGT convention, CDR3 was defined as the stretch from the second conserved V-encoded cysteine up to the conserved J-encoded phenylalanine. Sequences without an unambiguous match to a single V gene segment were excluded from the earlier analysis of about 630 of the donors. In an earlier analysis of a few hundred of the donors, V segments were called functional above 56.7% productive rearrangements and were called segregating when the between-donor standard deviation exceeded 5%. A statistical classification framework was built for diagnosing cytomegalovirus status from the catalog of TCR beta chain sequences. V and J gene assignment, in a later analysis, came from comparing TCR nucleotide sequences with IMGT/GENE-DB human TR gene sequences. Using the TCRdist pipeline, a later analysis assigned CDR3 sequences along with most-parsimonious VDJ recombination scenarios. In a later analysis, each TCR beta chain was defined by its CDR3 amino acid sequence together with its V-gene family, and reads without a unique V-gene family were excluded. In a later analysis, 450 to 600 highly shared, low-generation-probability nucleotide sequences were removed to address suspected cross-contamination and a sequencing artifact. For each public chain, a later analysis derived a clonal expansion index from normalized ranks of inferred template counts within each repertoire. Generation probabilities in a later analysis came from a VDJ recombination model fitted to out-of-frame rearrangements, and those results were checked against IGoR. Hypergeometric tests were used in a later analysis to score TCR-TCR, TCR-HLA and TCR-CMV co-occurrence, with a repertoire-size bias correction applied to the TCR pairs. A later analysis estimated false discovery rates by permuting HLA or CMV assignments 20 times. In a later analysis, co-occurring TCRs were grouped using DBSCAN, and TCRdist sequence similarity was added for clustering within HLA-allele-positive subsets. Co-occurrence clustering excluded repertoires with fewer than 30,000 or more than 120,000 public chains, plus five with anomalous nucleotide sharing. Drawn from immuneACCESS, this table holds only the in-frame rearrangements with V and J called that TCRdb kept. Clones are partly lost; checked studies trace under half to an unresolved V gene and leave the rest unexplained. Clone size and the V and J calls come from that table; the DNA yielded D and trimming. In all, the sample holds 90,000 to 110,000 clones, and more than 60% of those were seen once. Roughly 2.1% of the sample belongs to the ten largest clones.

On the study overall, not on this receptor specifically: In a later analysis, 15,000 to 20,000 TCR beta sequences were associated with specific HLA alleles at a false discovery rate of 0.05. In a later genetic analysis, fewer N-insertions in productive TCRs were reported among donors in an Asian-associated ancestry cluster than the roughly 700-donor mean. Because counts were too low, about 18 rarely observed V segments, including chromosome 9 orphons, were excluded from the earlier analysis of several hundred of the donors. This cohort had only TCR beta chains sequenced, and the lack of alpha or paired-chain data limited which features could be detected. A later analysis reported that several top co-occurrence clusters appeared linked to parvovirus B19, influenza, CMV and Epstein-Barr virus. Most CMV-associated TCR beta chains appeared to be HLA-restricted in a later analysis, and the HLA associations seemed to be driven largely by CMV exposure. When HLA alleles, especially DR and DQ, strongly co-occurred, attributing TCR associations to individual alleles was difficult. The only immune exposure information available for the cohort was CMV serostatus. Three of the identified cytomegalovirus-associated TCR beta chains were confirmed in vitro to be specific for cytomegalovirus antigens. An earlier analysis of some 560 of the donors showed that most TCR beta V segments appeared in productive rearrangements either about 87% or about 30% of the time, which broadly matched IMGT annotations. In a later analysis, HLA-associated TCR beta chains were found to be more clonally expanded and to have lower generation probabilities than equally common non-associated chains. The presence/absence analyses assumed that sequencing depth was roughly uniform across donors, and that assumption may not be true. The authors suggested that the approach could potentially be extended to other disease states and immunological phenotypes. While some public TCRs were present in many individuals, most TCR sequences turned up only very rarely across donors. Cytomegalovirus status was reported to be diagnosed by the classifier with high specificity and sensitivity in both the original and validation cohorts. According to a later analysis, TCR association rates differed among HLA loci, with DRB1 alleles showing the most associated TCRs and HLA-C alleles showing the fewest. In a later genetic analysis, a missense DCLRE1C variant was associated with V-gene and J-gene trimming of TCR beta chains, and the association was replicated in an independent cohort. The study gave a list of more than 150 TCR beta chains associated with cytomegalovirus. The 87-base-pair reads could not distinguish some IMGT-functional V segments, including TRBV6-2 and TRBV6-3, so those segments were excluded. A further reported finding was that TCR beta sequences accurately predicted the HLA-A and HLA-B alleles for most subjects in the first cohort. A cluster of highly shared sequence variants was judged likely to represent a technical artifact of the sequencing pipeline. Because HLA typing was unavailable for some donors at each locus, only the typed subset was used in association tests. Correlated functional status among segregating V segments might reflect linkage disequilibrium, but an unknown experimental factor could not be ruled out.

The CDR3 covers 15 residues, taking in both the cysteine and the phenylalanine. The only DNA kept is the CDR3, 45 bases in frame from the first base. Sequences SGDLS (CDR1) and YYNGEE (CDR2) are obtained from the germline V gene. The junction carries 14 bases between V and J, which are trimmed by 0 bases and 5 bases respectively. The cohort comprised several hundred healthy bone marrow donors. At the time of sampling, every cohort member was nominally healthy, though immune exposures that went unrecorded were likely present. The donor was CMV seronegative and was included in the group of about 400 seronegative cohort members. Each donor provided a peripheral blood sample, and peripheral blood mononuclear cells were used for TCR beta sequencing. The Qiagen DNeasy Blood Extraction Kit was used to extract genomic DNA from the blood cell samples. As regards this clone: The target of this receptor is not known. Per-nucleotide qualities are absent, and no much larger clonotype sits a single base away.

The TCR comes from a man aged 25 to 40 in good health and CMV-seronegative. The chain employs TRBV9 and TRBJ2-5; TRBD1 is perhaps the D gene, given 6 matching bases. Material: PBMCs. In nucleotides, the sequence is TGTGCCAGCAGCGTAGGGGCAGGGGCTGGGGAGACCCAGTACTTC. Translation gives CASSVGAGAGETQYF.